This T cell receptor beta chain came from a study of regulatory T cells in long-lasting Graves disease. Ten or more counts support this clonotype. Arm-PCR of CDR3 regions and iRepertoire HTBI primers were used to build TCR beta libraries. MiXCR, applied by TCRdb to the multiplex PCR reads, yields one record per CDR3 protein. There are 400,000 to 500,000 distinct CDR3 sequences in the sample; 15% to 20% occur only once, and 9.5% to 12% lies in the top ten. CDR1 and CDR2 (germline): SGHTA, FQGNSA. Germline trimming cut 7 bases from V and 4 bases from J; bases unmatched to any gene: 4. This CDR3 contains 12 residues. Noted time point: newly diagnosed GD, antithyroid drugs for less than 3 months. The TCR library was prepared using RNA isolated from PBMCs. The sample was also reused in another study, on T cells in Graves' hyperthyroidism and ophthalmopathy.

Specimen: peripheral blood mononuclear cells (PBMCs), collected at new diagnosis, from a patient treated with antithyroid drugs. The rearrangement uses TRBV7-2 and TRBJ2-7, with 7 bases matching TRBD1. The receptor was isolated from a woman aged 30 to 39 with Graves disease. CDR3 sequence: CASNRGGYEQYF. For the CDR3, the DNA is TGTGCCAGCAACAGGGGTGGGTACGAGCAGTACTTC.